A selection of T cell receptor beta chains follows, all from one sample in a study of OX40 agonist ivuxolimab in advanced cancers. Clones were read by immunoSEQ multiplex PCR, and TCRdb kept only the in-frame ones, dropping some. Of roughly 48,000 clones listed, 70% to 85% are singletons. Sample: CD4+ or CD8+ T cells sorted from blood, taken in a trial of the OX40 agonist ivuxolimab. The receptors here all came from an adult with an advanced solid tumor such as melanoma, head and neck, liver or kidney cancer. The CDR3 runs from the conserved cysteine through the conserved F or W. A D gene is named only where the DNA matches it firmly. Clone size is not always given. Where it is, it says once, few, many or a class for expanded clones.

clone_size	d_call	v_call	j_call	cdr3_aa	cdr3_nt
-	-	TRBV11-2	TRBJ1-2	CASSFGTRLGYTF	TGTGCCAGCAGCTTTGGGACCCGCCTTGGCTACACCTTC
once	-	TRBV18	TRBJ2-3	CASSPPTRTDTQYF	TGTGCCAGCTCACCCCCGACCCGCACAGATACGCAGTATTTT
-	-	TRBV7-2	TRBJ1-2	CASSLWSGTGYTF	TGTGCCAGCAGCTTATGGTCAGGGACTGGCTACACCTTC
-	TRBD1	TRBV5-1	TRBJ2-2	CASSLAWTGTGELFF	TGCGCCAGCAGCTTGGCCTGGACAGGGACCGGGGAGCTGTTTTTT
-	TRBD1	TRBV7-9	TRBJ2-7	CASSLGSGGVHEQYF	TGTGCCAGCAGCTTAGGGTCAGGGGGCGTACACGAGCAGTACTTC
once	-	TRBV11-3	TRBJ1-4	CASSQGGNNEKLFF	TGTGCCAGCAGTCAGGGCGGTAATAATGAAAAACTGTTTTTT
-	TRBD2	TRBV2	TRBJ2-7	CASLRLAGVREQYF	TGTGCCAGCCTTCGGCTAGCGGGAGTTCGCGAGCAGTACTTC
-	-	TRBV14	TRBJ2-7	CASSSSLGFHEQYF	TGTGCCAGCTCCTCCTCACTGGGGTTCCACGAGCAGTACTTC
once	-	TRBV7-2	TRBJ2-7	CASSLVMGSSYEQYF	TGTGCCAGCAGCTTAGTGATGGGCTCCTCCTACGAGCAGTACTTC
once	-	TRBV7-3	TRBJ1-1	CASSLSLGSEAFF	TGTGCCAGCAGTTTATCTCTGGGGTCTGAAGCTTTCTTT
-	TRBD2	TRBV4-1	TRBJ2-1	CASSQESRGLAGADEQFF	TGCGCCAGCAGCCAAGAAAGTAGGGGACTAGCGGGAGCGGATGAGCAGTTCTTC
-	TRBD2	TRBV7-3	TRBJ2-7	CASSLVATSGGTYEQYF	TGTGCCAGCAGCTTAGTCGCTACTAGCGGGGGGACCTACGAGCAGTACTTC
-	-	TRBV6-5	TRBJ1-2	CASRRGSGPDGYTF	TGTGCCAGCAGAAGAGGGAGTGGGCCCGATGGCTACACCTTC
-	-	TRBV21-1	TRBJ2-2	CASSKVRTGELFF	TGTGCCAGCAGCAAAGTTAGGACCGGGGAGCTGTTTTTT
few	TRBD2	TRBV7-2	TRBJ2-1	CASSLDGTSVSSYNEQFF	TGTGCCAGCAGCTTAGACGGGACTAGCGTATCCTCCTACAATGAGCAGTTCTTC
-	TRBD2	TRBV6-1	TRBJ2-2	CAISGLAGDNTGELFF	TGTGCCATCAGTGGTCTAGCGGGGGACAACACCGGGGAGCTGTTTTTT
-	TRBD1	TRBV5-5	TRBJ1-2	CASSMTGGEGYGYTF	TGTGCCAGCAGCATGACAGGGGGCGAAGGCTATGGCTACACCTTC
-	-	TRBV11-2	TRBJ2-3	CASSPGGLADTQYF	TGTGCCAGCAGCCCGGGGGGCCTTGCAGATACGCAGTATTTT
-	-	TRBV4-2	TRBJ1-2	CASSIQGPGGYTF	TGTGCCAGCAGCATTCAGGGACCGGGAGGCTACACCTTC
few	-	TRBV5-1	TRBJ2-3	CASSLDPRDTQYF	TGCGCCAGCAGCTTGGACCCAAGGGATACGCAGTATTTT
-	TRBD1	TRBV18	TRBJ2-5	CASSPYRGQETQYF	TGTGCCAGCTCACCCTACAGGGGGCAAGAGACCCAGTACTTC
once	TRBD2	TRBV6-5	TRBJ2-3	CASSPSGSTDTQYF	TGTGCCAGCAGCCCTAGCGGGAGCACAGATACGCAGTATTTT
-	-	TRBV9	TRBJ2-3	CASSPTPVRDTQYF	TGTGCCAGCAGTCCGACCCCGGTCCGGGATACGCAGTATTTT
few	-	TRBV10-3	TRBJ2-2	CAIRSGPNTGELFF	TGTGCCATCAGAAGCGGACCGAACACCGGGGAGCTGTTTTTT
-	-	TRBV9	TRBJ1-2	CASSVGAAESNYGYTF	TGTGCCAGCAGCGTAGGTGCCGCAGAATCTAACTATGGCTACACCTTC
-	TRBD1	TRBV5-1	TRBJ1-1	CASSPKQGANLNTEAFF	TGCGCCAGCAGCCCCAAACAGGGGGCGAATCTGAACACTGAAGCTTTCTTT
-	-	TRBV19	TRBJ1-1	CASINPHTEAFF	TGTGCCAGTATAAACCCCCACACTGAAGCTTTCTTT
few	TRBD1	TRBV2	TRBJ1-1	CATGTGREDTEAFF	TGTGCCACCGGGACAGGGAGGGAAGACACTGAAGCTTTCTTT